These T cell receptor beta chains were read from a single sample in a study of immune cell composition in non-small cell lung cancer. Sequenced by immunoSEQ multiplex PCR; TCRdb stores in-frame clones only, minus some. Counted here are 3,000 to 4,000 clones, 69% occurring once; the ten biggest clones make up more than 15%. Input material: non-adjacent lung tissue. Receptors were obtained from a human donor with non-small cell lung cancer. The CDR3 runs from the conserved cysteine through the conserved F or W. Fields, in order: CDR3 DNA, CDR3 protein, D gene, J gene, clone size, V gene. D genes are given only for firm matches. Expanded clones are given a class, and other clones once, few, many or no size at all.

cdr3_nt: TGTGCCAGCAGCCACCGGACAGGGACCCAGTACTTC; cdr3_aa: CASSHRTGTQYF; d_call: TRBD1; j_call: TRBJ2-5; clone_size: .; v_call: TRBV4-2
cdr3_nt: TGTGCCAGCAGCTTGGGCAGCTGGAACACTGAAGCTTTCTTT; cdr3_aa: CASSLGSWNTEAFF; d_call: .; j_call: TRBJ1-1; clone_size: .; v_call: TRBV7-3
cdr3_nt: TGTGCCAGCAGCCTAAACCTAGCGGGGGCCCTCTACGAGCAGTACTTC; cdr3_aa: CASSLNLAGALYEQYF; d_call: TRBD2; j_call: TRBJ2-7; clone_size: medium-sized; v_call: TRBV5-6
cdr3_nt: TGTGCCAGCAGCCCCGCGGGTAATGAAAAACTGTTTTTT; cdr3_aa: CASSPAGNEKLFF; d_call: .; j_call: TRBJ1-4; clone_size: .; v_call: TRBV7-6
cdr3_nt: TGTGCCAGCACCCCAAGAGGGAACTATGGCTACACCTTC; cdr3_aa: CASTPRGNYGYTF; d_call: .; j_call: TRBJ1-2; clone_size: .; v_call: TRBV6-6
cdr3_nt: TGTGCCAGTAGTATAGCAGGGGCCTCCAGAAAGGAGCTGTTTTTT; cdr3_aa: CASSIAGASRKELFF; d_call: .; j_call: TRBJ2-2; clone_size: .; v_call: TRBV19
cdr3_nt: TGTGCCAGCAGCCCAGGGGAAAGAATCTATGGCTACACCTTC; cdr3_aa: CASSPGERIYGYTF; d_call: .; j_call: TRBJ1-2; clone_size: medium-sized; v_call: TRBV7-3
cdr3_nt: TGCGCCAGCAGCTTGGAGACGGGAAACAATCAGCCCCAGCATTTT; cdr3_aa: CASSLETGNNQPQHF; d_call: .; j_call: TRBJ1-5; clone_size: .; v_call: TRBV5-1
cdr3_nt: TGTGCCAGCAGCCAGGGCCTCGAGCAGTACTTC; cdr3_aa: CASSQGLEQYF; d_call: .; j_call: TRBJ2-7; clone_size: large; v_call: TRBV7-9
cdr3_nt: TGTGCCATCAGTGAGAGGTTTCAGGCCCAAGGTGGCTACACCTTC; cdr3_aa: CAISERFQAQGGYTF; d_call: .; j_call: TRBJ1-2; clone_size: .; v_call: TRBV10-3
cdr3_nt: TGTGCCAGCAGCCCCCGGGACAGTGGAAGGGAGCAGTACTTC; cdr3_aa: CASSPRDSGREQYF; d_call: TRBD1; j_call: TRBJ2-7; clone_size: .; v_call: TRBV9
cdr3_nt: TGCGCCAGCAGCCAAGACGCAGGGGGATATGGCTACACCTTC; cdr3_aa: CASSQDAGGYGYTF; d_call: TRBD1; j_call: TRBJ1-2; clone_size: large; v_call: TRBV4-3
cdr3_nt: TGTGCCAGCAGTGACCCTCGACAGGGGAGTCAGCCCCAGCATTTT; cdr3_aa: CASSDPRQGSQPQHF; d_call: TRBD1; j_call: TRBJ1-5; clone_size: .; v_call: TRBV2
cdr3_nt: TGTGCCAGCAGCGGTGTGGGGGGTTACGCTTTCTTT; cdr3_aa: CASSGVGGYAFF; d_call: .; j_call: TRBJ1-1; clone_size: .; v_call: TRBV4-2
cdr3_nt: TGTGCCAGCAGTGAAGCGGGCGACTTC; cdr3_aa: CASSEAGDF; d_call: .; j_call: TRBJ2-7; clone_size: .; v_call: TRBV6-1
cdr3_nt: TGTGCCAGCAGTTTAGACAGGTACAATGAGCAGTTCTTC; cdr3_aa: CASSLDRYNEQFF; d_call: .; j_call: TRBJ2-1; clone_size: .; v_call: TRBV6-6
cdr3_nt: TGTGCCAGTAGTAAGAGCCGGGGAAGCTATGGCTACACCTTC; cdr3_aa: CASSKSRGSYGYTF; d_call: .; j_call: TRBJ1-2; clone_size: .; v_call: TRBV19
cdr3_nt: TGTGCCAGCAGCCTCACAGGTCAGGGTCAGCCCCAGCATTTT; cdr3_aa: CASSLTGQGQPQHF; d_call: .; j_call: TRBJ1-5; clone_size: few; v_call: TRBV27
cdr3_nt: TGTGCCAGCAGCGTAGGGACTGCGGCCTACGAGCAGTACTTC; cdr3_aa: CASSVGTAAYEQYF; d_call: .; j_call: TRBJ2-7; clone_size: few; v_call: TRBV9
cdr3_nt: TGTGCCAGCAGCGTAAGACAGCAAGAGACCCAGTACTTC; cdr3_aa: CASSVRQQETQYF; d_call: .; j_call: TRBJ2-5; clone_size: .; v_call: TRBV9
cdr3_nt: TGTGCCAGCAGTTTTACCCGGGGGAACACTGAAGCTTTCTTT; cdr3_aa: CASSFTRGNTEAFF; d_call: .; j_call: TRBJ1-1; clone_size: few; v_call: TRBV27
cdr3_nt: TGTGCCAGTCTGGGGGGTGGGGGGTCCTACAATCAGCCCCAGCATTTT; cdr3_aa: CASLGGGGSYNQPQHF; d_call: .; j_call: TRBJ1-5; clone_size: .; v_call: TRBV19
cdr3_nt: TGTGCCAGCGCCCCAGCCAGGGGCGGCACAGATACGCAGTATTTT; cdr3_aa: CASAPARGGTDTQYF; d_call: .; j_call: TRBJ2-3; clone_size: .; v_call: TRBV6-5
cdr3_nt: TGTGCCAGCAGGGTCCCAGGGGGATTAGTCACTGAAGCTTTCTTT; cdr3_aa: CASRVPGGLVTEAFF; d_call: TRBD1; j_call: TRBJ1-1; clone_size: few; v_call: TRBV28
cdr3_nt: TGCGCCAGCAGCCGATGGGGGGGACAGGGAAGTTCCGGCCTGGTTGGTTTCAACACCATATATTTT; cdr3_aa: CASSRWGGQGSSGLVGFNTIYF; d_call: TRBD1; j_call: TRBJ1-3; clone_size: few; v_call: TRBV4-1
cdr3_nt: TGTGCCAGCTCACCTCCCACCTCGGACATTCAGTACTTC; cdr3_aa: CASSPPTSDIQYF; d_call: .; j_call: TRBJ2-4; clone_size: .; v_call: TRBV18
cdr3_nt: TGTGCCAGCAGCGCCCGACAGGTTAGCTACACCTTC; cdr3_aa: CASSARQVSYTF; d_call: .; j_call: TRBJ1-2; clone_size: .; v_call: TRBV11-1
cdr3_nt: TGTGCCAGCAGTTACTCGAGCGGGGGTTCAGATACGCAGTATTTT; cdr3_aa: CASSYSSGGSDTQYF; d_call: TRBD2; j_call: TRBJ2-3; clone_size: .; v_call: TRBV6-6
cdr3_nt: TGCGCCAGCAGACCAACCCGACAGGGCTGGGAGGATTCACCCCTCCACTTT; cdr3_aa: CASRPTRQGWEDSPLHF; d_call: TRBD1; j_call: TRBJ1-6; clone_size: once; v_call: TRBV23-1
cdr3_nt: TGTGCCATCAGTGAGGGTTTCAACCTCGGGAACATTCAGTACTTC; cdr3_aa: CAISEGFNLGNIQYF; d_call: .; j_call: TRBJ2-4; clone_size: .; v_call: TRBV10-3
cdr3_nt: TGTGCCAGCAGCTTAGTGGGGGGAGAAGCTTTCTTT; cdr3_aa: CASSLVGGEAFF; d_call: .; j_call: TRBJ1-1; clone_size: .; v_call: TRBV11-2
cdr3_nt: TGTGCCAGCAGTGAAGGACAGTCTGGGGCCAACGTCCTGACTTTC; cdr3_aa: CASSEGQSGANVLTF; d_call: .; j_call: TRBJ2-6; clone_size: .; v_call: TRBV6-1
cdr3_nt: TGTGCCAGCAGCTTAGGCGGCTTTGGCTACACCTTC; cdr3_aa: CASSLGGFGYTF; d_call: .; j_call: TRBJ1-2; clone_size: .; v_call: TRBV7-2
cdr3_nt: TGTGCCAGCAGCCAAGAAACAGGGGCTCTCGTCGGCTACACCTTC; cdr3_aa: CASSQETGALVGYTF; d_call: TRBD1; j_call: TRBJ1-2; clone_size: .; v_call: TRBV4-2
cdr3_nt: TGTGCCAGCAGCTTAGCGTCATGGGGACAGGGGACAGTGAACACTGAAGCTTTCTTT; cdr3_aa: CASSLASWGQGTVNTEAFF; d_call: TRBD1; j_call: TRBJ1-1; clone_size: .; v_call: TRBV7-8
cdr3_nt: TGTGCCTGGAGTTCGACAGGGGACCTGGAGACCCAGTACTTC; cdr3_aa: CAWSSTGDLETQYF; d_call: TRBD1; j_call: TRBJ2-5; clone_size: .; v_call: TRBV30
cdr3_nt: TGTGCCATCAGCCTCCGGGGTCCCCCCACCGGGGAGCTGTTTTTT; cdr3_aa: CAISLRGPPTGELFF; d_call: .; j_call: TRBJ2-2; clone_size: once; v_call: TRBV10-3
cdr3_nt: TGTGCCAGCAGCGTAGCCCAGGGCAAAACTGAAGCTTTCTTT; cdr3_aa: CASSVAQGKTEAFF; d_call: .; j_call: TRBJ1-1; clone_size: once; v_call: TRBV9
cdr3_nt: TGCGCCAGCAGCTTAGACCGGGACAGCATTCTGAACACTGAAGCTTTCTTT; cdr3_aa: CASSLDRDSILNTEAFF; d_call: TRBD1; j_call: TRBJ1-1; clone_size: .; v_call: TRBV5-1
cdr3_nt: TGTGCCAGCAGTGAAGTTCCGGTCGGGCAGCCCCAGCATTTT; cdr3_aa: CASSEVPVGQPQHF; d_call: .; j_call: TRBJ1-5; clone_size: .; v_call: TRBV6-1
cdr3_nt: TGTGCCAGCAGCCCGGGAGCTAACTATGGCTACACCTTC; cdr3_aa: CASSPGANYGYTF; d_call: .; j_call: TRBJ1-2; clone_size: few; v_call: TRBV6-5
cdr3_nt: TGTGCCAGCAGTGGGCGGGACGGCGCTAACTATGGCTACACCTTC; cdr3_aa: CASSGRDGANYGYTF; d_call: .; j_call: TRBJ1-2; clone_size: .; v_call: TRBV6-5
cdr3_nt: TGTGCCAGCAGTCAGGTAACCTCTGGGGCCAACGTCCTGACTTTC; cdr3_aa: CASSQVTSGANVLTF; d_call: .; j_call: TRBJ2-6; clone_size: once; v_call: TRBV6-5
cdr3_nt: TGTGCCAGCAGCTCCCGGCCACAGACCGGGGAGCTGTTTTTT; cdr3_aa: CASSSRPQTGELFF; d_call: .; j_call: TRBJ2-2; clone_size: .; v_call: TRBV14
cdr3_nt: TGCAGCGGCCTACTAGCGGGGCCTGTCGGCGGGGAGCTGTTTTTT; cdr3_aa: CSGLLAGPVGGELFF; d_call: TRBD2; j_call: TRBJ2-2; clone_size: .; v_call: TRBV29-1
cdr3_nt: TGTGCCAGCAGCTTTCCGGGGGGCCAAGATACGCAGTATTTT; cdr3_aa: CASSFPGGQDTQYF; d_call: .; j_call: TRBJ2-3; clone_size: .; v_call: TRBV7-9
cdr3_nt: TGTGCCAGCAGCCCACCGGGACAGGGAGGGTCACCCCTCCACTTT; cdr3_aa: CASSPPGQGGSPLHF; d_call: TRBD1; j_call: TRBJ1-6; clone_size: .; v_call: TRBV5-4
cdr3_nt: TGTGCCAGCACCCTTCTAGACCTGAACACTGAAGCTTTCTTT; cdr3_aa: CASTLLDLNTEAFF; d_call: .; j_call: TRBJ1-1; clone_size: .; v_call: TRBV5-8
cdr3_nt: TGTGCCAGCAGTTACTCCCCGGGTAACTCCTACAATGAGCAGTTCTTC; cdr3_aa: CASSYSPGNSYNEQFF; d_call: .; j_call: TRBJ2-1; clone_size: .; v_call: TRBV6-5
cdr3_nt: TGTGCCAGCAGCCCGAGGGGCGGGGAGGCCATCTACGAGCAGTACTTC; cdr3_aa: CASSPRGGEAIYEQYF; d_call: .; j_call: TRBJ2-7; clone_size: few; v_call: TRBV5-4
cdr3_nt: TGTGCCAGCAGCCCCCCGTCCCTCTCTGGAAACACCATATATTTT; cdr3_aa: CASSPPSLSGNTIYF; d_call: .; j_call: TRBJ1-3; clone_size: .; v_call: TRBV7-9
cdr3_nt: TGCGCCAGCAGCCAGCCCGCCCTTAGCGGGGGCTGGTCTTACGAGCAGTACTTC; cdr3_aa: CASSQPALSGGWSYEQYF; d_call: TRBD2; j_call: TRBJ2-7; clone_size: .; v_call: TRBV5-1
cdr3_nt: TGTGCCAGCAACCTGAAAGGGGGCACTGAAGCTTTCTTT; cdr3_aa: CASNLKGGTEAFF; d_call: .; j_call: TRBJ1-1; clone_size: few; v_call: TRBV7-9